The 9 T cell receptor beta chains in this list originate from one sample, sequenced in a study of shared clonotypes between healthy human individuals. CD45RO-negative, CCR7-positively selected cells formed the naive CD8 fraction, excluding terminally differentiated effector memory CD45RA+ cells. Assay used: immunoSEQ multiplex PCR; TCRdb lists only in-frame clones, some missing. The sample consists of fewer than 1 million clones, 96% of them appearing once. Sequenced: naive CD8+ T cells sorted from blood. All receptors come from a man aged 30-40 years in good health.

The chain combines TRBV29-1 with TRBJ2-1; TRBD2 aligns across 7 bases. Germline CDR1 SQVTM, CDR2 ANQGSEA. The CDR3 is 15 residues long. V dropped 1 base and J dropped 3; count of bases not matched to a gene: 6. For the CDR3, the DNA is TGCAGCGTTGAAGCAAGCGGGAAGAGCTACAATGAGCAGTTCTTC. Translating it yields CSVEASGKSYNEQFF.

This clone came up once. The V call is TRBV4-2, the J call TRBJ1-2; D remains ambiguous. Trimming shortened V by 1 base and J by 4 bases, and 13 bases separated the two germline ends. There are 15 residues in the CDR3. Germline CDR1 is LGHNA and CDR2 is YNFKEQ. The CDR3 DNA is TGTGCCAGCAGCCAAGGTCTAGTCAGTACCTATGGCTACACCTTC. It encodes CASSQGLVSTYGYTF.

Concerning this clone itself: Other nucleotide sequences from this sample produce the same CDR3. The chain couples TRBV27 to TRBJ2-7, with a weak D call TRBD2 (7 bases). Germline lookup yields CDR1 MNHEY and CDR2 SMNVEV (reference sequence). V lost 7 bases and J 0 bases, leaving 10 bases between the germline ends. The CDR3 covers 13 residues. The CDR3 nucleotides read TGTGCCAGCATGGGGGGGGCCTCCTACGAGCAGTACTTC. Translated: CASMGGASYEQYF.

J is TRBJ2-6 and V is TRBV9; perhaps D is TRBD1 or TRBD2 (5 bases each). Germline V CDR1 and CDR2: SGDLS, YYNGEE. The germline V and J ends were trimmed by 3 bases and 0 bases, with 13 bases remaining between them. CDR3 length: 17 amino acids. CDR3 region: CASSEGDPNSGANVLTF. DNA for the CDR3: TGTGCCAGCAGCGAAGGGGACCCAAACTCTGGGGCCAACGTCCTGACTTTC.

The chain uses TRBV15 and TRBJ1-5; D unresolved. Germline V gene data show CDR1 as LNHNV and CDR2 as YYDKDF (reference sequence). The CDR3 has 14 amino acids. Deletions cut 5 bases from V and 2 bases from J, with 10 bases between. The CDR3 region has the DNA TGTGCCACCAGCGAGAATTCCGGCAATCAGCCCCAGCATTTT. Residues: CATSENSGNQPQHF.

The chain couples TRBV6-5 to TRBJ2-7; D is unresolved. Germline V CDR1 and CDR2: MNHEY, SVGAGI. With 2 bases removed from V and 6 bases from J, the gap between germline ends came to 8 bases. This CDR3 comprises 12 residues. This CDR3 reads CASSYPGREQYF. The CDR3 DNA follows: TGTGCCAGCAGTTACCCTGGGCGCGAGCAGTACTTC.

This clone is a singleton in its sample. This chain joins TRBV19 and TRBJ2-3; 11 bases fit TRBD2. This CDR3 has 17 residues. V lost 6 bases and J lost 2; bases outside the gene matches: 10. Germline V CDR1 and CDR2: LNHDA, SQIVND (reference sequence). CDR3 region: CASSRSTSGTHTDTQYF. CDR3 DNA sequence: TGTGCCAGTAGCCGTTCGACTAGCGGGACCCACACAGATACGCAGTATTTT.

The chain carries TRBV5-5 and TRBJ1-3, with 10 bases that match TRBD1. Trimming cost V 0 bases and J 4 bases; bases outside gene matches: 7. CDR1 and CDR2 from the germline V gene are SGHKS and YYEKEE (reference sequence). The CDR3 sequence is 17 residues long. The CDR3 region has the DNA TGTGCCAGCAGCTTGGGTGGGGGACAGGGGTACGGAAACACCATATATTTT. Amino acids: CASSLGGGQGYGNTIYF. The full variable domain, completed using reference TRBV5-5 and TRBJ1-3, is DAGVTQSPTHLIKTRGQQVTLRCSPISGHKSVSWYQQVLGQGPQFIFQYYEKEERGRGNFPDRFSARQFPNYSSELNVNALLLGDSALYLCASSLGGGQGYGNTIYFGEGSWLTVV.

To note about this clone: Different DNA sequences within this sample yield the same CDR3. This chain uses TRBV5-1 with TRBJ1-1; D call uncertain. The CDR3 spans 14 residues. Germline loops: CDR1 SGHRS, CDR2 YFSETQ. V shed 0 bases and J shed 2 bases, with 8 bases lying between them. CDR3 nucleotide sequence: TGCGCCAGCAGCTTGGCCGGCCCCAACACTGAAGCTTTCTTT. Protein product: CASSLAGPNTEAFF.